A single sample is the source of the 28 T cell receptor beta chains below, sequenced in a study of T cell responses to AZD1222 COVID-19 vaccine. Only in-frame clones appear in the TCRdb table, and some are missing; sequencing was by immunoSEQ multiplex PCR. The data show approximately 190,000 clones, around 92% seen once. The sequenced sample was peripheral blood, obtained on day 0 of AZD1222 vaccination. The origin of the receptors is an adult in good health.

V and J are TRBV5-4 and TRBJ1-2; TRBD1 matches 7 bases. With V trimmed by 0 bases and J by 5 bases, 4 bases remained unmatched. Germline CDR1 is SGHNT and CDR2 is YYREEE (reference sequence). The CDR3 loop spans 14 amino acids. Written as DNA, the CDR3 is TGTGCCAGCAGCTTGGCCGGGGGACAGTATGGCTACACCTTC. This codes for CASSLAGGQYGYTF.

The J gene is TRBJ1-2, the V gene TRBV19; D is possibly TRBD1 (6 bases). Trimming cost V 5 bases and J 4 bases, with 14 bases left between them. The CDR3 extends over 14 amino acids. Germline V lookup: CDR1 LNHDA, CDR2 SQIVND (reference sequence). The CDR3 loop is CASSPPRQVYGYTF. DNA for the CDR3: TGTGCCAGTAGTCCTCCCCGACAGGTCTATGGCTACACCTTC.

This clone was counted only a few times. Other DNA sequences from this sample encode an identical CDR3 as well. The chain carries TRBV6-1 and TRBJ2-5; 11 nucleotides align to TRBD2. The length of the CDR3 is 15 residues. V trimming: 2 bases; J trimming: 1 base; junction bases outside the gene matches: 0. Germline assignment: CDR1 MNHNS and CDR2 SASEGT. CDR3 in DNA: TGTGCCAGCAGTGAACTAGCGGGGGGCCAAGAGACCCAGTACTTC. Translation gives CASSELAGGQETQYF.

The chain carries TRBV10-2 and TRBJ2-6; D gene uncertain. CDR1 is WSHSY and CDR2 is SAAADI in the germline V gene. V lost 5 bases, J lost 2 bases, and 7 bases lay in between. This CDR3 contains 14 residues. The CDR3: CASSPRTGANVLTF. The CDR3, as DNA: TGCGCCAGCAGTCCCCGCACTGGGGCCAACGTCCTGACTTTC.

The chain employs TRBV9 and TRBJ1-1, with unresolved D. The CDR3 contains 16 residues. CDR1 is SGDLS, CDR2 YYNGEE, per germline. V dropped 3 bases and J dropped 4 bases, with 19 bases sitting between them. The CDR3 is CASSEDLGLTGTEAFF. The CDR3 DNA sequence: TGTGCCAGCAGCGAAGACTTGGGCCTCACGGGCACTGAAGCTTTCTTT.

The chain employs TRBV5-4 and TRBJ2-1; 8 positions match TRBD2. The CDR3 has 16 residues. The V gene's germline CDR1 is SGHNT and CDR2 YYREEE (reference sequence). The V segment lost 2 bases and the J segment 0 bases; nucleotides outside the gene matches: 4. The CDR3 protein is CASSFSGGGSYNEQFF. The CDR3 nucleotides read TGTGCCAGCAGCTTCTCCGGGGGGGGCTCCTACAATGAGCAGTTCTTC.

This clone was seen only a few times. The rearrangement joins TRBV10-1 to TRBJ2-3; TRBD2 matches at 11 bases. Germline loops: CDR1 WNHNN, CDR2 SYGVQD (reference sequence). V dropped 3 bases and J dropped 8; count of bases not matched to a gene: 7. This CDR3 contains 15 residues. The CDR3: CASSDGTSGRGTQYF. The DNA for the CDR3 is TGCGCCAGCAGTGACGGGACTAGCGGTCGGGGTACGCAGTATTTT.

The CDR3 DNA is TGTGCCAGCAGCTTGGGACAGGGGAGTTTTAGCAATCAGCCCCAGCATTTT. It codes for CASSLGQGSFSNQPQHF. The chain employs TRBV7-2 and TRBJ1-5; 10 positions agree with TRBD1. The junction had 5 bases not matched to a gene; V was cut back by 3 bases and J by 0 bases. The CDR3 is 17 amino acids. The germline V gene has CDR1 SGHTA and CDR2 FQGNSA.

The gene calls are TRBV24-1 and TRBJ1-1; weak D call: TRBD1 (6 bases). The V gene lost 2 bases and the J gene lost 4 bases, with 13 bases spanning the gap. Germline CDR1 reads KGHDR; CDR2 reads SFDVKD. This CDR3 spans 15 amino acids. CDR3 amino acids: CATSDSGGRSTEAFF. The DNA for the CDR3 is TGTGCCACCAGTGATTCGGGGGGCCGGAGCACTGAAGCTTTCTTT.

This chain links TRBV3-1 (or the pseudogene TRBV3-2) with TRBJ1-1; D gene unclear. Germline CDR1 reads LGHDT; CDR2 reads YNNKEL (reference sequence). With 1 base removed from V and 4 bases from J, the gap between germline ends came to 16 bases. The CDR3 length is 16 residues. The CDR3 spells CASSQATRPSGTEAFF. CDR3 nucleotides: TGTGCCAGCAGCCAAGCAACGCGACCCTCGGGCACTGAAGCTTTCTTT.

In DNA, the CDR3 is TGCGCCAGCAGCTTGGCCGGCGGGGTAGCTAATGAAAAACTGTTTTTT. Encoded protein: CASSLAGGVANEKLFF. The V and J genes are TRBV5-1 and TRBJ1-4; D unclear. V shed 0 bases and J shed 3 bases, with 12 bases lying between them. This CDR3 contains 16 residues. Looked up from germline, CDR1 is SGHRS and CDR2 is YFSETQ.

J is TRBJ1-6 and V is TRBV2; 9 bases line up with TRBD1. Germline-derived CDR1 and CDR2 are SNHLY and FYNNEI. The trim removed 6 bases at V and 1 base at J, leaving 10 bases unmatched. CDR3 length equals 18 residues. Here the CDR3 DNA reads TGTGCCAGCAGGGGCGACCGGGACAGGGATTCCTATAATTCACCCCTCCACTTT. It specifies CASRGDRDRDSYNSPLHF.

This CDR3 is CSALYGYTF. The CDR3 coding sequence is TGCAGTGCCTTGTATGGCTACACCTTC. The chain is built from TRBV20-1 and TRBJ1-2; unclear D gene. Trimming cost V 6 bases and J 5 bases, with 4 bases left between them. The CDR3 is 9 residues long. Germline CDR1 reads DFQATT; CDR2 reads SNEGSKA (reference sequence).

The genes are TRBV19 and TRBJ1-5; D remains unclear. This CDR3 is 12 amino acids long. The germline V gene encodes CDR1 LNHDA and CDR2 SQIVND (reference sequence). The ends were cut back, 5 bases at V and 5 bases at J, with 7 bases in the middle. The CDR3 here is CASSDGYQPQHF. The DNA of the CDR3 is TGTGCCAGTAGTGACGGGTATCAGCCCCAGCATTTT.

The chain recombines TRBV7-9 with TRBJ1-2, with 7 bases that match TRBD1. The CDR3 runs 15 residues. Germline assignment: CDR1 SEHNR and CDR2 FQNEAQ (reference sequence). With V trimmed by 5 bases and J by 3 bases, 9 bases remained unmatched. In DNA, the CDR3 is TGTGCCAGCAGCCCCCGGGACAGCGAACACTATGGCTACACCTTC. Its translation: CASSPRDSEHYGYTF.

The chain links TRBV5-6 to TRBJ1-2; possible D gene TRBD1, 6 bases. V lost 2 bases, J lost 8 bases, and 7 bases lay in between. The CDR3 sequence is 11 residues long. Germline V gene data show CDR1 as SGHDT and CDR2 as YYEEEE. This CDR3 is CASSFRGGYTF. Here the CDR3 DNA reads TGTGCCAGCAGCTTCAGGGGAGGCTACACCTTC.

This chain uses TRBV3-1 (or the pseudogene TRBV3-2) with TRBJ1-1; the D gene is possibly TRBD1 (6 bases). CDR3 length equals 12 residues. CDR1 is LGHDT and CDR2 is YNNKEL in the germline V gene (reference sequence). Trimming left V 4 bases short and J 10 bases short, with 13 bases between. CDR3 loop: CASSRTEGGAFF. CDR3 nucleotide sequence: TGTGCCAGCAGCCGTACTGAGGGGGGAGCTTTCTTT.

This clone was detected once. The V call is TRBV19, the J call TRBJ1-2; TRBD1 agrees at 8 bases. Looked up from germline, CDR1 is LNHDA and CDR2 is SQIVND (reference sequence). V lost 7 bases, J lost 8 bases, and 9 bases stayed unmatched. This CDR3 comprises 13 residues. The CDR3 DNA reads as TGTGCCAGTAACTCAGGGGGCGCAGAGGGCTACACCTTC. Amino acid sequence: CASNSGGAEGYTF.

V and J are TRBV6-5 and TRBJ2-1, with 7 bases that match TRBD2. This CDR3 has 14 residues. CDR1 is MNHEY and CDR2 is SVGAGI in the germline V gene. Germline trimming cut 2 bases from V and 6 bases from J; bases unmatched to any gene: 4. CDR3 in DNA: TGTGCCAGCAGTTACGGGGGGAGGGCCAATGAGCAGTTCTTC. It translates to CASSYGGRANEQFF.

This sequence joins TRBV7-7 and TRBJ2-5, with TRBD2 matching over 14 bases. From germline, CDR1 is SSHAT and CDR2 FNYEAQ (reference sequence). CDR3 length: 15 amino acids. V was clipped by 5 bases and J by 4 bases; unmatched bases: 3. CDR3 DNA sequence: TGTGCCAGCAGCGTAGGACTAGCGGGGGGAGAGACCCAGTACTTC. This codes for CASSVGLAGGETQYF.

The chain couples TRBV5-1 to TRBJ1-3; D gene unclear. CDR3 length equals 14 residues. Germline V gene lookup returns CDR1 SGHRS and CDR2 YFSETQ. With 0 bases removed from V and 0 bases from J, the gap between germline ends came to 4 bases. For the CDR3, the DNA is TGCGCCAGCAGCTTGGAGCTCTCTGGAAACACCATATATTTT. Translating gives CASSLELSGNTIYF.

The CDR3, as DNA: TGTGCCACAAACAGGGGTGATACGCAGTATTTT. Protein sequence: CATNRGDTQYF. This chain links TRBV25-1 with TRBJ2-3, with 7 bases matching TRBD1. Germline V gene lookup returns CDR1 MGHDK and CDR2 SYGVNS. V shed 10 bases, J shed 6 bases, and the junction held 4 bases outside the gene matches. CDR3 size: 11 residues.

This chain connects TRBV5-4 to TRBJ2-3, with a possible D match to TRBD1 (5 bases). The CDR3 spans 14 residues. Germline-derived CDR1 and CDR2 are SGHNT and YYREEE (reference sequence). V lost 3 bases to trimming and J lost 2 bases, with 10 bases between them. CDR3 protein: CASSSLGDTDTQYF. The CDR3 bases are TGTGCCAGCAGCTCGCTAGGGGACACAGATACGCAGTATTTT.

V and J are TRBV19 and TRBJ1-5, with D tentatively TRBD1 (6 bases). The CDR3 length is 15 residues. The V end was cut by 4 bases, the J end by 11 bases, with 21 bases between. Germline CDR1 and CDR2: LNHDA and SQIVND (reference sequence). CDR3 DNA sequence: TGTGCCAGTAGTACGCTAGGACAGCCGACCGAAGCCCAGCATTTT. Protein product: CASSTLGQPTEAQHF.

The J gene is TRBJ1-6, the V gene TRBV2, with D hard to call. Germline CDR1 is SNHLY and CDR2 is FYNNEI. V lost 2 bases to trimming and J lost 11 bases, with 7 bases between them. The length of the CDR3 is 12 residues. This chain's CDR3 is CASSESGPPLHF. DNA of the CDR3: TGTGCCAGCAGTGAAAGTGGACCACCCCTCCACTTT.

The chain links TRBV6-5 to TRBJ2-7; D unclear. Germline-derived CDR1 and CDR2 are MNHEY and SVGAGI. V lost 5 bases, J lost 4 bases, and 12 bases lay in between. This CDR3 has 13 amino acids. The CDR3 DNA sequence: TGTGCCAGCAGTCCCGGGTCAGTTTACGAGCAGTACTTC. It is translated as CASSPGSVYEQYF.

This chain links TRBV5-5 with TRBJ1-1, with a weak D call TRBD1 (5 bases). The length of the CDR3 is 17 residues. The V end was cut by 5 bases, the J end by 8 bases, with 28 bases between. Germline CDR1 and CDR2: SGHKS and YYEKEE (reference sequence). CDR3 amino acids: CASSLDTWTPVLQEAFF. The CDR3 DNA follows: TGTGCCAGCAGTCTGGACACGTGGACACCCGTTCTGCAAGAAGCTTTCTTT.

J is TRBJ1-3 and V is TRBV6-5, with TRBD1 matching 9 bases. J was trimmed by 5 bases and V by 0 bases; bases with no gene match: 5. Germline CDR1 reads MNHEY; CDR2 reads SVGAGI. This CDR3 has 16 amino acids. The CDR3 is CASSYSRQGVRNTIYF. The CDR3 bases are TGTGCCAGCAGTTACTCGAGACAGGGGGTACGAAACACCATATATTTT.